Described below is a single T cell receptor (beta chain) sequence and its context. It lacks a known antigen. Base qualities are not provided; no much larger clone lies one nucleotide away. This sample stems from a study of cytomegalovirus exposure and HLA in healthy donors (dated by TCRdb to 2015 to 2018). As for the study more broadly: An earlier analysis of some 600 of the donors reported over 250 Gb of sequence data and 117 million unique TCR beta sequences obtained from around 170 million T cells. About 300 gigabases of sequencing data and tens of millions of unique TCR sequences were included in an early release covering roughly 600 HLA-typed donors. Of the 300 to 500 genotyped donors, 81% were placed in the genetic ancestry cluster associated with self-reported Caucasian donors. The study was designed to test whether signatures of past pathogen exposure could be identified by cataloging public T cell receptors. The study used immunosequencing to profile the T cell repertoires of approximately 640 subjects and linked those repertoires to cytomegalovirus serostatus. Besides the first cohort of 666 subjects, a separate validation cohort made up of some 110 different subjects was used. High-throughput TCR immunosequencing, statistical association of individual TCRs with disease status, and machine learning were combined to predict cytomegalovirus infection status. To study patterns of TCR occurrence, a later analysis re-analyzed previously published TCR beta repertoires from hundreds of donors and added high-resolution HLA genotyping. Rather than using new phenotypic data, the later analysis identified candidate immune exposures from TCR beta sequences and from how often those sequences occurred across donors. To decide whether each TCR beta V gene segment behaved as functional or pseudogenic, an earlier analysis of some 580 of the donors relied on high-throughput TCR beta sequencing. Alongside the repertoire data, information on donor age, sex, ethnicity and CMV serostatus was compiled. A later genetic analysis took genome-wide SNP genotypes for about three fifths of the 666 donors and used that subset as a discovery cohort. All discovery cohort repertoires had been generated on a single sequencing platform. Class I and class II HLA loci were covered by the typing at four-digit resolution. The number of donors typed differed by locus, with about 629-630 for A, B, C, DRB1 and DQB1, roughly 520 for DQA1, 606 for DPA1, and some 470 for DPB1. A handful of DR-DQ haplotypes were treated as single units for association and clustering because of strong linkage in the cohort. Across 300 to 500 genotyped donors of the cohort, an average of approximately 220,000 unique TCR beta nucleotide sequences per donor were sequenced, and approximately 17% of those sequences were non-productive.

CDR1 is given as SGHDT and CDR2 as YYEEEE, both from the germline V gene. Germline trimming: 0 bases from V, 5 bases from J; junction bases outside gene matches: 4. CDR3 length: 14 amino acids, cysteine to phenylalanine. CDR3 DNA is the only sequence kept; it has 42 bases, read in frame from the first base. Library creation used the immunoSEQ multiplex PCR assay. The multiplex PCR relied on a mix of 60 forward primers for TCR Vbeta segments and 13 reverse primers for TCR Jbeta segments. The CDR3 region of rearranged TCR beta genes was amplified from genomic DNA by a multiplex PCR assay. The Illumina HiSeq System was used to sequence the amplified TCR beta libraries as 87-base-pair reads. From the authors' description of their analysis: A later analysis counted about 80 million unique TCR beta chains across the 500 to 850 repertoires, and 9.5 million to 11 million of these chains were shared by at least two donors. Raw reads were error-corrected and collapsed into unique sequences with a nearest-neighbor algorithm that merged closely related sequences to remove PCR and sequencing errors. Alignment of CDR3 sequences to IMGT reference sequences was used to assign V, D and J gene segments. Each retained sequence needed at least a six-nucleotide match to both a V gene segment and a J gene segment. Rearrangements were classified as productive when the CDR3 lacked stop codons and remained in frame with V and J, and all other rearrangements were classified as non-productive. Following IMGT convention, CDR3 was defined as the stretch from the second conserved V-encoded cysteine up to the conserved J-encoded phenylalanine. The earlier analysis of fewer than 700 of the donors excluded sequences that lacked an unambiguous match to a single V gene segment. An earlier analysis of 587 of the donors called V segments functional above 56.7% productive rearrangements and segregating when the between-donor standard deviation exceeded 5%. A statistical classification framework was built for diagnosing cytomegalovirus status from the catalog of TCR beta chain sequences. In a later analysis, TCR nucleotide sequences were compared against IMGT/GENE-DB human TR gene sequences so that V and J genes could be assigned. The TCRdist pipeline was used in a later analysis to assign CDR3 sequences and most-parsimonious VDJ recombination scenarios. A later analysis defined each TCR beta chain by its CDR3 amino acid sequence plus V-gene family, and excluded reads lacking a unique V-gene family. In a later analysis, around 600 highly shared, low-generation-probability nucleotide sequences were removed to address suspected cross-contamination and a sequencing artifact. A later analysis calculated a clonal expansion index for each public chain from normalized within-repertoire ranks of inferred template counts. Generation probabilities in a later analysis came from a VDJ recombination model fitted to out-of-frame rearrangements, and those results were checked against IGoR. Hypergeometric tests were used in a later analysis to score TCR-TCR, TCR-HLA and TCR-CMV co-occurrence, with a repertoire-size bias correction applied to the TCR pairs. To estimate false discovery rates, a later analysis permuted the HLA or CMV assignments 20 times. In a later analysis, co-occurring TCRs were grouped using DBSCAN, and TCRdist sequence similarity was added for clustering within HLA-allele-positive subsets. Co-occurrence clustering excluded repertoires with fewer than 30,000 or more than 120,000 public chains, plus five with anomalous nucleotide sharing. The clones in this table, taken by TCRdb from immuneACCESS, are in-frame only. Not every clone is retained; where verified, under half of the shortfall comes from an unresolved V gene, and the cause of the rest is unknown. V and J calls and clone size follow that table, whereas D and trimming were derived from the DNA. The sample profile shows approximately 150,000 clones; 75% to 90% of them were found once. The leading ten clones occupy 6.5% to 8.5% of the sample.

General findings and caveats noted by the study authors: The 87-base-pair reads could not distinguish some IMGT-functional V segments, including TRBV6-2 and TRBV6-3, so those segments were excluded. For the cohort, immune exposure information was limited to CMV serostatus. At a false discovery rate of 0.05, a later analysis linked roughly 17,000 TCR beta sequences to specific HLA alleles. A later genetic analysis associated a missense DCLRE1C variant with V-gene and J-gene trimming of TCR beta chains, and an independent cohort replicated the association. According to a later analysis, TCR association rates differed among HLA loci, with DRB1 alleles showing the most associated TCRs and HLA-C alleles showing the fewest. In a later analysis, several top co-occurrence clusters were reported to appear linked to parvovirus B19, influenza, CMV and Epstein-Barr virus. A group of highly shared sequence variants was considered likely to be a technical artifact of the sequencing pipeline. Most CMV-associated TCR beta chains appeared to be HLA-restricted in a later analysis, and the HLA associations seemed to be driven largely by CMV exposure. When HLA alleles, especially DR and DQ, strongly co-occurred, attributing TCR associations to individual alleles was difficult. In the study, 164 TCR beta chains were listed as associated with cytomegalovirus. A further reported finding was that TCR beta sequences accurately predicted the HLA-A and HLA-B alleles for most subjects in the first cohort. The earlier analysis of 587 of the donors excluded roughly 17 rarely observed V segments, including chromosome 9 orphons, because counts were too low. Cytomegalovirus status was reported to be diagnosed by the classifier with high specificity and sensitivity in both the original and validation cohorts. Because HLA typing was missing for some donors at each locus, association tests included only the typed subset. This cohort had only TCR beta chains sequenced, and the lack of alpha or paired-chain data limited which features could be detected. According to the authors, the approach could potentially be generalized to other disease states and immunological phenotypes. Compared with equally common non-associated chains, HLA-associated TCR beta chains in a later analysis were more clonally expanded and had lower generation probabilities. A few of the identified cytomegalovirus-associated TCR beta chains were confirmed in vitro to be specific for cytomegalovirus antigens. An earlier analysis of around 500 of the donors showed that most TCR beta V segments appeared in productive rearrangements either about 87% or about 30% of the time, which broadly matched IMGT annotations. Most TCR sequences were seen in very few donors, while some public TCRs were found in many individuals. Sequencing depth was assumed to be roughly uniform across donors in the presence/absence analyses, though that assumption may not hold. Compared with the roughly 700-donor mean, donors in an Asian-associated ancestry cluster had fewer N-insertions in productive TCRs, according to a later genetic analysis. Linkage disequilibrium might explain the correlated functional status among segregating V segments, but an unknown experimental factor could not be ruled out.

The cohort consisted of 650 to 700 healthy bone marrow donors. At the time of sampling, all cohort members were nominally healthy, though unrecorded immune exposures were likely present. The donor was CMV seropositive and belonged to the group of more than 250 seropositive cohort members. A peripheral blood sample was provided by each donor, and peripheral blood mononuclear cells were used for TCR beta sequencing. Genomic DNA extraction from the blood cell samples was performed with the Qiagen DNeasy Blood Extraction Kit. This clonotype originated in a man younger than 45 in good health and CMV-seropositive. The rearrangement combines TRBV5-6 with TRBJ2-5, and TRBD2 aligns with 7 junction nucleotides. Sequenced input: PBMCs. The CDR3 region has the sequence CASSLVGEGETQYF. The DNA sequence follows: TGTGCCAGCAGCTTGGTTGGGGAGGGGGAGACCCAGTACTTC.